This TCR beta chain was captured in a study of blood T cell repertoires in COVID-19. Across the study: Samples of COVID-19 (acute and convalescent) were obtained from the United States, Italy and Spain. T cells, B-cell-depleted T cells, or PBMCs provided the cDNA or gDNA that served as material.

Original data processing: Estimated nucleated cell counts came from reference gene primer amplification. Using immunoSEQ multiplex PCR, the repertoire was profiled, and TCRdb retains in-frame clones only, with some absent. That table supplies the V and J calls and clone size; D and trimming were determined from the DNA. The repertoire consists of about 260,000 clones, with about 90% occurring once and the leading ten covering about 11%. It was during active infection that Seattle patients were enrolled and then longitudinally followed. This clone has a single count. The CDR3 is made up of 15 amino acids. Germline CDR1 and CDR2: SNHLY and FYNNEI. V trimming: 4 bases; J trimming: 2 bases; junction bases outside the gene matches: 5.

The sample comprised peripheral blood. The chain recombines TRBV2 with TRBJ2-3, with TRBD2 identical over 8 bases. This receptor was taken from a woman aged 25 to 39 with COVID-19, enrolled during active disease. The CDR3 DNA follows: TGTGCCAGCAGTGTCCAGCGGGAGATCACAGATACGCAGTATTTT. Translation gives CASSVQREITDTQYF.